A single TCR beta chain is shown here with its context. Germline V gives CDR1 LNHDA, CDR2 SQIVND (reference sequence). Trimming cost V 4 bases and J 2 bases; bases outside gene matches: 2. This CDR3 spans 16 amino acids. The data derive from a study of cytomegalovirus exposure and HLA in healthy donors. In the PCR, 60 Vbeta and 13 Jbeta primers were used. Assay: immunoSEQ multiplex PCR; the TCRdb copy retains only in-frame clones and omits some. The repertoire has about 150,000 clones, 75% to 90% of them found once; the top ten carry around 7.8%. Healthy people donating bone marrow made up the donors. Donors sampled were nominally healthy, though unrecorded immune exposures were likely.

The chain has TRBV19 and TRBJ2-3; 14 nucleotides align to TRBD2. This clonotype originated in a woman aged 45-59 years in good health and CMV-seropositive. Sequenced sample: PBMCs. The CDR3 region has the DNA TGTGCCAGTAGTAGGGGACTAGCGGGGGCCACAGATACGCAGTATTTT. Translated, it gives CASSRGLAGATDTQYF.